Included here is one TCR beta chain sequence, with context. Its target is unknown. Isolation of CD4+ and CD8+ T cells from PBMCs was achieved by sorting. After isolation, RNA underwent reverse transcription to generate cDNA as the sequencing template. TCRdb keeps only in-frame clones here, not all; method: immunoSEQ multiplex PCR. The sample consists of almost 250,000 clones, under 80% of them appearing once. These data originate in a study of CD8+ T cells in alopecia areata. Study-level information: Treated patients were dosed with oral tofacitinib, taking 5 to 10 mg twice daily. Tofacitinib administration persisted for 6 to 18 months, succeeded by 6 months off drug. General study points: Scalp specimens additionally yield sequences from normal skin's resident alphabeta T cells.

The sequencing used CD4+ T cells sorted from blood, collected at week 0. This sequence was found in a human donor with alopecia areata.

The CDR3 DNA follows: TGTGCCAGCAGCTTAGAGACTAACCTAGGGGAGACCCAGTACTTC. It is translated as CASSLETNLGETQYF. J is TRBJ2-5 and V is TRBV11-2; D perhaps matches TRBD2 (5 bases). The CDR3 spans 15 residues. The V and J ends lost 0 bases and 5 bases respectively, with 13 bases between them. Germline assignment: CDR1 SGHAT and CDR2 FQNNGV.